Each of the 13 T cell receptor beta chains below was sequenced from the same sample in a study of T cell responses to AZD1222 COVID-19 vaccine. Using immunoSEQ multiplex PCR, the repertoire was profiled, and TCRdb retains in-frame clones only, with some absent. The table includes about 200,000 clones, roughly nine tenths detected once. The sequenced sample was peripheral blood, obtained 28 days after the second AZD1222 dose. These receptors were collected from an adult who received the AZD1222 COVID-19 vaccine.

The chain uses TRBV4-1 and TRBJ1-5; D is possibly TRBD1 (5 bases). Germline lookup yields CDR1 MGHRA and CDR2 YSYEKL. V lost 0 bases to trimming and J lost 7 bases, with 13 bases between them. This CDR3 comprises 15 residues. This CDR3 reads CASSQDPRGFQPQHF. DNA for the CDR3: TGCGCCAGCAGCCAAGATCCTCGGGGGTTCCAGCCCCAGCATTTT.

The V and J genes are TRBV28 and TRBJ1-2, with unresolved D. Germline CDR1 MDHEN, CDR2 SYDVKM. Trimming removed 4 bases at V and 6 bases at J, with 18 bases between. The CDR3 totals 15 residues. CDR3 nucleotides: TGTGCCAGCAGTTCCCCGGGGAGCGGCCGGCATGGCTACACCTTC. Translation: CASSSPGSGRHGYTF.

This chain's CDR3 is CASSAGQGRDSPLHF. The CDR3 coding sequence is TGTGCCAGCAGCGCGGGACAGGGGAGGGATTCACCCCTCCACTTT. The chain couples TRBV5-6 to TRBJ1-6, with 10 nucleotides matching TRBD1. The CDR3 loop spans 15 amino acids. Unmatched junction bases numbered 6, after V lost 4 bases and J lost 8 bases. Per germline, CDR1 SGHDT and CDR2 YYEEEE.

The CDR3 sequence is CASSLRGPGTEAFF. The CDR3 DNA is TGTGCCAGCAGCTTAAGGGGGCCGGGCACTGAAGCTTTCTTT. The chain combines TRBV7-3 with TRBJ1-1, with D perhaps matching TRBD1 (6 bases). CDR3 size: 14 residues. V dropped 1 base and J dropped 4 bases, with 10 bases sitting between them. CDR1 is SGHTA, CDR2 FQGTGA, per germline. The full variable domain, in which reference TRBV7-3 and TRBJ1-1 provide the parts outside the CDR3, is GAGVSQTPSNKVTEKGKYVELRCDPISGHTALYWYRQSLGQGPEFLIYFQGTGAADDSGLPNDRFFAVRPEGSVSTLKIQRTERGDSAVYLCASSLRGPGTEAFFGQGTRLTVV.

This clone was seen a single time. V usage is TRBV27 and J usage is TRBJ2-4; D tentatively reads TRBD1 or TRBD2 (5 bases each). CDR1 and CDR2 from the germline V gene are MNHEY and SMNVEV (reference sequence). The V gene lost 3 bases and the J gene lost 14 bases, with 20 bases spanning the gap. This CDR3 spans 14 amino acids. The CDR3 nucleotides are TGTGCCAGCAGTTTCCTACCATTGGGACCGGATGAGTACTTC. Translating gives CASSFLPLGPDEYF.

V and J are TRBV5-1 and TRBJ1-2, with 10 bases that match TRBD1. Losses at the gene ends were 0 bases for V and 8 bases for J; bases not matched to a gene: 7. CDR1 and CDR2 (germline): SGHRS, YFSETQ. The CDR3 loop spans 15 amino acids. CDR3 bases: TGCGCCAGCAGCTTGGTTCCTCGGGACAGGGGCGGCTACACCTTC. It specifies CASSLVPRDRGGYTF. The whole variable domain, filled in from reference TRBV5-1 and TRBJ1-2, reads KAGVTQTPRYLIKTRGQQVTLSCSPISGHRSVSWYQQTPGQGLQFLFEYFSETQRNKGNFPGRFSGRQFSNSRSEMNVSTLELGDSALYLCASSLVPRDRGGYTFGSGTRLTVV.

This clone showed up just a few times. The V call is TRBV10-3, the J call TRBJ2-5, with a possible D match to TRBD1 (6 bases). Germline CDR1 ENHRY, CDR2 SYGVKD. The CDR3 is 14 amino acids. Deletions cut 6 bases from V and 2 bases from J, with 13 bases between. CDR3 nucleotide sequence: TGTGCCATCAGGGCGATCGGACAGCAAGAGACCCAGTACTTC. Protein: CAIRAIGQQETQYF.

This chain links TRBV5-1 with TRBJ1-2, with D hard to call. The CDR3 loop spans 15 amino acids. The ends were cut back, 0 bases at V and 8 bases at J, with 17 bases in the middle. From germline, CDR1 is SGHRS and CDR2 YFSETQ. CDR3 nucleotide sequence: TGCGCCAGCAGCTTGGGGGTCACAGATCTCTGGGGCTACACCTTC. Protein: CASSLGVTDLWGYTF.

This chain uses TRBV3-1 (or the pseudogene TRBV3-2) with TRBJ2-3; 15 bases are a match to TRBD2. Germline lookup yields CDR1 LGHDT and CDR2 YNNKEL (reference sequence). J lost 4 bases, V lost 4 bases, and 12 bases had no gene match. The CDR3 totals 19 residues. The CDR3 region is CASSRTSGRAFPRSDTQYF. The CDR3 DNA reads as TGTGCCAGCAGCCGGACTAGCGGGAGGGCTTTCCCGAGGTCAGATACGCAGTATTTT.

The CDR3 here is CASSPAANTGELFF. The CDR3 DNA reads TGTGCCAGCAGCCCGGCGGCAAACACCGGGGAGCTGTTTTTT. This chain joins TRBV11-2 and TRBJ2-2; D is unclear. The CDR3 consists of 14 residues. Trimming cost V 5 bases and J 2 bases, with 9 bases left between them. From germline, CDR1 is SGHAT and CDR2 FQNNGV.

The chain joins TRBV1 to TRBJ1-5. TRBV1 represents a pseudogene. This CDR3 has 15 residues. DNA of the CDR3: TGCACCAGCACCCTGGGACATTGCGGGAGGCAGCCCCAGCATTTT. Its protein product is CTSTLGHCGRQPQHF.

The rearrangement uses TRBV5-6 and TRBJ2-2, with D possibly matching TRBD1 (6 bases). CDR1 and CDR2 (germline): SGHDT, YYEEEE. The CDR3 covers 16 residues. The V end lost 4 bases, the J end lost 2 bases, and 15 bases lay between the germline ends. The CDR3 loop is CASSPAGTPNTGELFF. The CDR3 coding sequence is TGTGCCAGCAGCCCAGCCGGGACACCAAACACCGGGGAGCTGTTTTTT.

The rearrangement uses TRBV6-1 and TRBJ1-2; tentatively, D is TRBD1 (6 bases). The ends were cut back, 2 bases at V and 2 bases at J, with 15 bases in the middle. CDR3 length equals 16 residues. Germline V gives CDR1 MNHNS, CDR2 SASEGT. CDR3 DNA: TGTGCCAGCAGTGAAAACAGGGCACCGTACAACTATGGCTACACCTTC. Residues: CASSENRAPYNYGYTF.